Listed below are T cell receptor beta chains from one sample, sequenced in a study of T cell responses to AZD1222 COVID-19 vaccine. Generated by immunoSEQ multiplex PCR, the TCRdb table keeps only in-frame clones and is missing some. The sample carries about 74,000 clones, 86% recorded once. The input for sequencing was peripheral blood, taken on day 0 of AZD1222 vaccination. Source of these receptors: an adult in good health. The CDR3 runs from the conserved cysteine through the conserved F or W. D genes are given only for firm matches. Clone size is shown for a subset of rows, as once, few, many or a class of expanded clone.

V gene	clone size	J gene	D gene	CDR3 DNA	CDR3 protein
TRBV14	.	TRBJ2-1	.	TGTGCCAGCAGAACTAGAGGCAATGAGCAGTTCTTC	CASRTRGNEQFF
TRBV13	.	TRBJ2-7	.	TGTGCCAGCAGCTCCTGGAGTAGAAACTACGAGCAGTACTTC	CASSSWSRNYEQYF
TRBV11-2	.	TRBJ1-1	.	TGTGCCAGCAGCTTAGTGGCCGTGACTGAAGCTTTCTTT	CASSLVAVTEAFF
TRBV21-1	.	TRBJ2-7	.	TGTGCCAGCAGCAAAGGTAGATCACGGGAGGGCTACGAGCAGTACTTC	CASSKGRSREGYEQYF
TRBV7-9	.	TRBJ1-6	.	TGTGCCAGCAGCCCAACCCTATCTAATTCACCCCTCCACTTT	CASSPTLSNSPLHF
TRBV9	.	TRBJ2-1	.	TGTGCCAGCAGCGGAACAGGGTTTGCCCAATACAATGAGCAGTTCTTC	CASSGTGFAQYNEQFF
TRBV5-1	few	TRBJ1-4	.	TGCGCCAGCAGCTTAAGAGAGGACAGTGAAAAACTGTTTTTT	CASSLREDSEKLFF
TRBV11-3	.	TRBJ2-3	TRBD2	TGTGCCAGCAGCTTAGGGAGCGGGAGAGATACGCAGTATTTT	CASSLGSGRDTQYF
TRBV5-1	once	TRBJ2-7	TRBD1	TGCGCCAGCAGCTTGGAGGGGGCGAAGTACGAGCAGTACTTC	CASSLEGAKYEQYF
TRBV5-5	.	TRBJ2-3	.	TGTGCCAGCAGCTTGTTACAGGGCGGGCGCACAGATACGCAGTATTTT	CASSLLQGGRTDTQYF
TRBV6-5	.	TRBJ1-1	TRBD1	TGTGCCAGCAGGTCCGACAGGGGAGGTAGCACTGAAGCTTTCTTT	CASRSDRGGSTEAFF
TRBV7-2	.	TRBJ2-7	.	TGTGCCAGCAGCTCGGACCACTTAGTTTTCGAGCAGTACTTC	CASSSDHLVFEQYF
TRBV11-2	once	TRBJ1-2	.	TGTGCCAGCAGCTCGGGACATCTCTATGGCTACACCTTC	CASSSGHLYGYTF
TRBV9	.	TRBJ1-3	.	TGTGCCAGCAGTAACGGACGGTACTCTGGAAACACCATATATTTT	CASSNGRYSGNTIYF
TRBV19	.	TRBJ2-1	TRBD2	TGTGCCAGTAGTATAGCGGGAGGAGGCTACAATGAGCAGTTCTTC	CASSIAGGGYNEQFF
TRBV5-4	.	TRBJ1-6	.	TGTGCCAGCAGCTTGGGGTCCGGACGGGATAATTCACCCCTCCACTTT	CASSLGSGRDNSPLHF
TRBV21-1	.	TRBJ1-2	.	TGTGCCAGCAGCAAAGGGAAAGGACCTGGCTACACCTTC	CASSKGKGPGYTF
TRBV10-3	.	TRBJ2-5	.	TGTGCCATCAGTGAATCGCTGTTGGGAGAGACCCAGTACTTC	CAISESLLGETQYF
TRBV13	.	TRBJ1-1	.	TGTGCCAGCAGCAAGACAGGTTCTGAAGCTTTCTTT	CASSKTGSEAFF
TRBV4-1	.	TRBJ1-5	.	TGCGCCAGCTGCCCAGGGTGGGGTCCGGAGCAGCCCCAGCATTTT	CASCPGWGPEQPQHF
TRBV6-4	.	TRBJ2-1	TRBD2	TGTGCCAGCAGTGAAGGTGGCGGGGGGAACAATGAGCAGTTCTTC	CASSEGGGGNNEQFF
TRBV30	few	TRBJ2-2	.	TGTGCCTGGAGTGTACTGACTGCGAACACCGGGGAGCTGTTTTTT	CAWSVLTANTGELFF
TRBV5-4	once	TRBJ2-3	TRBD2	TGTGCCAGCAGCCGGGGGGGCCCGGTGGTGGATACGCAGTATTTT	CASSRGGPVVDTQYF